A selection of T cell receptor beta chains follows, all from one sample in a study of shared T cell receptors in the human thymus. Here immunoSEQ multiplex PCR was the method, and the copy in TCRdb shows in-frame clones only, minus some. The sample consists of more than 550,000 clones, 80% to 90% of them appearing once. This sample also belongs to another study, concerning human thymus T cells.

Sequencing input: thymocytes. These receptors were obtained from a girl less than two years old with a congenital heart defect. CDR3s include the opening cysteine and the closing phenylalanine or tryptophan. D genes are given only for firm matches. Size tells how often a clone was seen (once, few, many) or the class of an expanded clone, and some rows leave it out.

>TRBV7-6|TRBJ2-7|TRBD1|.
TGTGCCAGCAGCCCCTTAGGGGGCAGGGGCCGCTCCTACGAGCAGTACTTC
CASSPLGGRGRSYEQYF
>TRBV7-9|TRBJ2-6|.|.
TGTGCCAGCAGCTACCCCCCCAGGGCCCAGTCTGGGGCCAACGTCCTGACTTTC
CASSYPPRAQSGANVLTF
>TRBV5-6|TRBJ1-2|TRBD1|few
TGTGCCAGCAGCTTGGGGGACAGCCGCAACTCGGGCTACACCTTC
CASSLGDSRNSGYTF
>TRBV4-1|TRBJ1-1|TRBD1|.
TGCGCCAGCAGCCAAGTAAAGTCCAACCGGGACAGGGGCTTTGAAGCTTTCTTT
CASSQVKSNRDRGFEAFF
>TRBV5-4|TRBJ2-2|TRBD2|.
TGTGCCAGCAGCGGAATGACTAGCGGGGGCCCCGATGGGGGGACCGGGGAGCTGTTTTTT
CASSGMTSGGPDGGTGELFF
>TRBV6-7|TRBJ2-2|TRBD2|.
TGTGCCAGCAGTTACGTGGGGATGGGGAGGGAATCCAAAGGGTTCACCGGGGAGCTGTTTTTT
CASSYVGMGRESKGFTGELFF
>TRBV5-1|TRBJ1-2|.|.
TGCGCCAGCAGCTTATCAGGCGGCAGGGCCTCTGGCTACACCTTC
CASSLSGGRASGYTF
>TRBV20-1|TRBJ2-1|.|.
TGCAGTGCGGGGGGTGAACGGCAGCTCTTC
CSAGGERQLF
>TRBV13|TRBJ2-1|.|.
TGTGCCAGCAGCTCATGGGGCATCCCCAATGAGCAGTTCTTC
CASSSWGIPNEQFF
>TRBV28|TRBJ1-2|TRBD1|.
TGTGCCAGCAGTTATCCCGGGACAGGGGCGGACTATGGCTACACCTTC
CASSYPGTGADYGYTF
>TRBV11-2|TRBJ1-4|.|.
TGTGCCAGCAGCTTGATCACCGGGAGGGGAAGCCTGTTTTTT
CASSLITGRGSLFF
>TRBV7-6|TRBJ2-1|.|.
TGTGCCAGCAGCTTAGAGAGGCCGGATTTCTACAATGAGCAGTTCTTC
CASSLERPDFYNEQFF
>TRBV5-1|TRBJ2-2|TRBD1|.
TGCGCCAGCAGCTTCGGGGAAAAGGGGGCGCGGGACACCGGGGAGCTGTTTTTT
CASSFGEKGARDTGELFF
>TRBV5-1|TRBJ2-5|TRBD1|.
TGCGCCAGCAGCTTGTCGACAGGGAGTAATCGAGAGACCCAGTACTTC
CASSLSTGSNRETQYF
>TRBV5-1|TRBJ1-2|TRBD1|.
TGCGCCAGCAGCTTCCCGACAGGGGGAGTACGGAACTATGGCTACACCTTC
CASSFPTGGVRNYGYTF
>TRBV6-1|TRBJ1-1|.|.
TGTGCCAGCAGTGATGTCCGGACAGTCATGAACACTGAAGCTTTCTTT
CASSDVRTVMNTEAFF
>TRBV5-4|TRBJ2-5|TRBD2|.
TGTGCCAGCAGCTTTTTGTCGACTAGCCTCGTGGAGACCCAGTACTTC
CASSFLSTSLVETQYF
>TRBV9|TRBJ1-5|TRBD1|.
TGTGCCAGCAGCGTGGACAGGGTAATGTGTCAGCCCCAGCATTTT
CASSVDRVMCQPQHF
>TRBV14|TRBJ2-7|.|.
TGTGCCAGCAGCCATTCCGAAGGCTCAGGGCCTTACATTTCCTACGAGCAGTACTTC
CASSHSEGSGPYISYEQYF
>TRBV19|TRBJ2-5|.|.
TGTGCCAGTAGTAACCGGGACACCGAAGAGACCCAGTACTTC
CASSNRDTEETQYF
>TRBV5-6|TRBJ1-2|.|.
TGTGCCAGCAGCTCGGAGGGGCGCAGGATTGGCTACACCTTC
CASSSEGRRIGYTF
>TRBV15|TRBJ1-5|TRBD1|.
TGTGCCACCAGCAGTCTAGCGATCCCCGGACAGGGGGCGAGGGTTTGGCACCGTCAGCCCCAGCATTTT
CATSSLAIPGQGARVWHRQPQHF
>TRBV6-1|TRBJ2-7|TRBD1|.
TGTGCCAGCAGTACCCCGACAGGGCGCTCCTACGAGCAGTACTTC
CASSTPTGRSYEQYF